This TCR beta chain emerged from a study of cytomegalovirus exposure and HLA in healthy donors. Donors consisted of healthy bone marrow donors. Per germline, CDR1 GTSNPN and CDR2 SVGIG (reference sequence). The CDR3 length is 16 residues. Trimming cost V 0 bases and J 6 bases; bases outside gene matches: 8. PCR employed 60 Vbeta and 13 Jbeta primers. Sequenced by immunoSEQ multiplex PCR; TCRdb stores in-frame clones only, minus some. The data hold more than 85,000 clones, with less than 85% observed a single time. The clonotype was recovered from a man between 40 and 49 years old in good health and CMV-seronegative. The chain has TRBV30 and TRBJ2-3; 11 bases map to TRBD2. Sequenced sample: PBMCs. CDR3 coding DNA: TGTGCCTGGAGTGTGGGATCCAGGACTAGCGGGGATACGCAGTATTTT. It encodes CAWSVGSRTSGDTQYF.